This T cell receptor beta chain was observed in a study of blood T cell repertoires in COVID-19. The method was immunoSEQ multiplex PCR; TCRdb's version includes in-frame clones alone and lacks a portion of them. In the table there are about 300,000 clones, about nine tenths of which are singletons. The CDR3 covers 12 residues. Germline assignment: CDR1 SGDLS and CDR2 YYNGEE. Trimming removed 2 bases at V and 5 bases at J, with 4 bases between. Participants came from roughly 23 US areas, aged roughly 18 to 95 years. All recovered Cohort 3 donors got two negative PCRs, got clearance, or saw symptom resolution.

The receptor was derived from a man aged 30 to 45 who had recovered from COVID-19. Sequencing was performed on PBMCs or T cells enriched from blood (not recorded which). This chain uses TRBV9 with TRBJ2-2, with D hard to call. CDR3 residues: CASSVLTGELFF. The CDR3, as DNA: TGTGCCAGCAGCGTTCTGACCGGGGAGCTGTTTTTT.